The 10 T cell receptor beta chains given below trace back to one sample, sequenced in a study of blood T cell repertoires in COVID-19. Clones were sequenced by immunoSEQ multiplex PCR, and TCRdb holds only the in-frame ones, with some missing. Counted here are about 200,000 clones, about 85% occurring once; the ten biggest clones make up 20% to 25%. Sequencing input: peripheral blood. The receptors derive from a man aged 55 to 69 with active or convalescent COVID-19.

The rearrangement links TRBV6-1 to TRBJ2-7, with a tentative D call TRBD1 (6 bases). There are 14 residues in the CDR3. Germline lookup yields CDR1 MNHNS and CDR2 SASEGT. V lost 0 bases to trimming and J lost 3 bases, with 9 bases between them. The CDR3 bases are TGTGCCAGCAGTGAAGCCAGGGGCCGCTACGAGCAGTACTTC. Its translation is CASSEARGRYEQYF.

The rearrangement links TRBV11-2 to TRBJ1-1, with D perhaps TRBD1 (5 bases). CDR3 length: 15 residues. The V gene lost 5 bases and the J gene lost 0 bases, with 13 bases spanning the gap. Germline V gene data show CDR1 as SGHAT and CDR2 as FQNNGV. For the CDR3, the DNA is TGTGCCAGCAGCCCGGCCGGGACTTTGAACACTGAAGCTTTCTTT. This sequence encodes CASSPAGTLNTEAFF. The full variable domain, its missing parts supplied by reference TRBV11-2 and TRBJ1-1, is EAGVAQSPRYKIIEKRQSVAFWCNPISGHATLYWYQQILGQGPKLLIQFQNNGVVDDSQLPKDRFSAERLKGVDSTLKIQPAKLEDSAVYLCASSPAGTLNTEAFFGQGTRLTVV.

CDR3 sequence reads: CASSRQGGTEAFF. CDR3 DNA: TGCGCCAGCAGCCGACAGGGGGGCACTGAAGCTTTCTTT. This chain links TRBV5-1 with TRBJ1-1, with TRBD1 matching over 9 bases. Germline V gene data show CDR1 as SGHRS and CDR2 as YFSETQ. This CDR3 is 13 amino acids long. The ends lost 4 bases at V and 4 bases at J; junction bases unmatched: 2.

This chain links TRBV5-1 with TRBJ1-1, with D hard to call. V was cut by 6 bases and J by 3 bases, with 6 bases left in between. Germline-derived CDR1 and CDR2 are SGHRS and YFSETQ. The CDR3 is made up of 11 amino acids. The DNA for the CDR3 is TGCGCCAGCAAATCCGACACTGAAGCTTTCTTT. This translates into CASKSDTEAFF.

This clone has more than one count but fewer than ten. The rearrangement joins TRBV5-1 to TRBJ2-3; D gene uncertain. Looked up from germline, CDR1 is SGHRS and CDR2 is YFSETQ. Trimming took 4 bases from V and 2 from J, leaving 11 bases between them. The CDR3 is 14 residues long. The CDR3 protein is CASSEEAHTDTQYF. In DNA form, the CDR3 reads TGCGCCAGCAGCGAAGAGGCACACACAGATACGCAGTATTTT.

The gene calls are TRBV10-3 and TRBJ1-2; 11 nucleotides align to TRBD1. CDR1 and CDR2 (germline): ENHRY, SYGVKD. V lost 6 bases and J lost 4; bases outside the gene matches: 4. This CDR3 has 14 residues. In DNA, the CDR3 is TGTGCCATCAGGGACAGGGGGCAGGGCTATGGCTACACCTTC. Protein product: CAIRDRGQGYGYTF.

This rearrangement joins TRBV9 to TRBJ1-4; D possibly corresponds to TRBD1 (5 bases). With 3 bases removed from V and 2 bases from J, the gap between germline ends came to 8 bases. The CDR3 runs to 14 residues. Germline V CDR1 and CDR2: SGDLS, YYNGEE. The CDR3 sequence is CASSEQGTNEKLFF. CDR3 DNA sequence: TGTGCCAGCAGCGAGCAGGGTACTAATGAAAAACTGTTTTTT.

This clone was seen a few times. The sample contains more than one DNA sequence encoding this CDR3. The chain combines TRBV5-1 with TRBJ2-7, with a weak D call TRBD1 (5 bases). This CDR3 is built from 13 residues. Looked up from germline, CDR1 is SGHRS and CDR2 is YFSETQ. The germline V and J ends were trimmed by 1 base and 3 bases, with 8 bases remaining between them. The CDR3 DNA is TGCGCCAGCAGCTTGAGGGGTGACTACGAGCAGTACTTC. Translation: CASSLRGDYEQYF. The complete variable domain, with remaining parts taken from reference TRBV5-1 and TRBJ2-7, reads KAGVTQTPRYLIKTRGQQVTLSCSPISGHRSVSWYQQTPGQGLQFLFEYFSETQRNKGNFPGRFSGRQFSNSRSEMNVSTLELGDSALYLCASSLRGDYEQYFGPGTRLTVT.

This rearrangement joins TRBV2 to TRBJ1-3; D gene unclear. The CDR3 extends over 15 amino acids. Germline V gene data show CDR1 as SNHLY and CDR2 as FYNNEI. The ends were cut back, 5 bases at V and 0 bases at J, with 11 bases in the middle. This CDR3 reads CASSRDGSSGNTIYF. In DNA form, the CDR3 reads TGTGCCAGCAGTCGAGACGGGAGCTCTGGAAACACCATATATTTT.

The chain employs TRBV5-8 and TRBJ2-7; 7 bases fit TRBD2. Germline V CDR1 and CDR2: SGHTS, YDEGEE. With 0 bases clipped from V and 2 bases from J, the junction kept 5 bases outside the gene matches. The CDR3 is 15 amino acids. CDR3 region: CASSLGLAATYEQYF. Here the CDR3 DNA reads TGTGCCAGCAGCTTGGGGCTAGCGGCAACCTACGAGCAGTACTTC. Variable domain in full (rest from reference TRBV5-8 and TRBJ2-7): EAGVTQSPTHLIKTRGQQATLRCSPISGHTSVYWYQQALGLGLQFLLWYDEGEERNRGNFPPRFSGRQFPNYSSELNVNALELEDSALYLCASSLGLAATYEQYFGPGTRLTVT.